The 28 T cell receptor beta chains given below trace back to one sample, sequenced in a study of blood T cell repertoires in COVID-19. Repertoires were generated with immunoSEQ multiplex PCR, while TCRdb's copy carries only in-frame clones and drops some. The top ten hold 7.5% of the sample, which has some 200,000 clones, 80% to 85% seen once. The sequenced sample was PBMCs or T cells enriched from blood (not recorded which). The receptor set was obtained from a man in his forties who had recovered from COVID-19.

This sequence joins TRBV5-4 and TRBJ2-7; D not resolved. The length of the CDR3 is 16 residues. Germline V gives CDR1 SGHNT, CDR2 YYREEE (reference sequence). V gave up 1 base and J gave up 3 bases, with 17 bases separating them. The CDR3, as DNA: TGTGCCAGCAGCTTGTACGCTAGTTTGGGTCTCTACGAGCAGTACTTC. This sequence encodes CASSLYASLGLYEQYF.

The chain carries TRBV11-2 and TRBJ1-2; 7 bases are a match to TRBD1. This CDR3 contains 16 residues. Germline CDR1 reads SGHAT; CDR2 reads FQNNGV. The V and J ends lost 1 base and 7 bases, in that order; junction bases with no gene match: 12. CDR3 nucleotides: TGTGCCAGCAGCTTAGTTTTAAGGGCCAGGGGGACTGGCTACACCTTC. This translates into CASSLVLRARGTGYTF.

The V and J genes are TRBV7-2 and TRBJ2-6; possible D gene TRBD1, 6 bases. Germline lookup yields CDR1 SGHTA and CDR2 FQGNSA. CDR3 length equals 15 residues. Trimming stripped 4 bases from V and 4 bases from J, with 11 bases between. CDR3 sequence (DNA): TGTGCCAGCAGCTGGCAGGGGTCAGGGGCCAACGTCCTGACTTTC. This codes for CASSWQGSGANVLTF.

The J gene is TRBJ2-7, the V gene TRBV11-2; a weak D match, TRBD2 (6 bases). Trimming pared 4 bases from V and 1 base from J, leaving 14 bases between. The CDR3 has 15 amino acids. CDR1 is SGHAT and CDR2 is FQNNGV in the germline V gene. CDR3 sequence (DNA): TGTGCCAGCAGCTCCTACCGGGACTCGTCCTACGAGCAGTACTTC. The encoded protein is CASSSYRDSSYEQYF.

The chain links TRBV5-1 to TRBJ2-2; TRBD1 is a possible D gene (6 bases). The V gene's germline CDR1 is SGHRS and CDR2 YFSETQ. The CDR3 has 15 residues. V was cut by 4 bases and J by 3 bases, with 13 bases left in between. CDR3 sequence (DNA): TGCGCCAGCAGCAGAATGGACAGTCACACCGGGGAGCTGTTTTTT. Protein sequence: CASSRMDSHTGELFF.

This sequence joins TRBV2 and TRBJ1-3; D ambiguous. The V gene's germline CDR1 is SNHLY and CDR2 FYNNEI. CDR3 length: 15 amino acids. The ends were cut back, 2 bases at V and 3 bases at J, with 11 bases in the middle. CDR3 sequence: CASSELGSGGNTIYF. The CDR3 DNA reads TGTGCCAGCAGTGAACTTGGGAGTGGTGGAAACACCATATATTTT.

The chain is built from TRBV3-1 (or the pseudogene TRBV3-2) and TRBJ1-1; no firm D call. CDR3 length: 13 residues. Germline CDR1 LGHDT, CDR2 YNNKEL (reference sequence). V lost 3 bases to trimming and J lost 3 bases, with 8 bases between them. The CDR3, as DNA: TGTGCCAGCAGCCACAGGAGGGACACTGAAGCTTTCTTT. The encoded protein is CASSHRRDTEAFF.

This clone has more than one count but fewer than ten. V is TRBV20-1 and J is TRBJ1-2; tentatively, D is TRBD1 (6 bases). This CDR3 is built from 12 residues. V gave up 3 bases and J gave up 2 bases, with 7 bases separating them. Germline CDR1 DFQATT, CDR2 SNEGSKA (reference sequence). The CDR3 is CSASQGNYGYTF. In DNA form, the CDR3 reads TGCAGTGCTAGTCAGGGGAACTATGGCTACACCTTC.

This clone was recorded a few times. This CDR3 is CASSATGYGYTF. CDR3 in DNA: TGTGCCAGCAGTGCGACAGGGTACGGCTACACCTTC. V usage is TRBV2 and J usage is TRBJ1-2, with 7 bases that match TRBD1. The CDR3 consists of 12 residues. CDR1 SNHLY and CDR2 FYNNEI come from the germline V gene. Losses at the gene ends were 4 bases for V and 8 bases for J; bases not matched to a gene: 4.

The rearrangement uses TRBV5-8 and TRBJ1-2; D gene unclear. The germline V gene encodes CDR1 SGHTS and CDR2 YDEGEE. The CDR3 spans 16 residues. Trimming left V 3 bases short and J 6 bases short, with 21 bases between. The CDR3 nucleotides are TGTGCCAGCAGCTGGGCTATGGGAGCGGATTTGGATGGCTACACCTTC. As protein: CASSWAMGADLDGYTF.

The V call is TRBV6-5, the J call TRBJ1-1, with a possible D match to TRBD1 (6 bases). The V gene lost 7 bases and the J gene lost 3 bases, with 12 bases spanning the gap. The CDR3 runs 13 residues. Germline assignment: CDR1 MNHEY and CDR2 SVGAGI. The CDR3 DNA is TGTGCCAGCAATAGTCAGGGGTACACTGAAGCTTTCTTT. It specifies CASNSQGYTEAFF.

The chain couples TRBV18 to TRBJ2-2; D gene uncertain. Deletions cut 2 bases from V and 4 bases from J, with 11 bases between. Germline V gene data show CDR1 as KGHSH and CDR2 as LQKENI. CDR3 length equals 15 residues. The CDR3 region has the DNA TGTGCCAGCTCACCATATACAGAATTCACCGGGGAGCTGTTTTTT. Translating it yields CASSPYTEFTGELFF.

The chain joins TRBV7-2 to TRBJ2-7; 7 bases line up with TRBD1. This CDR3 is 18 amino acids long. V lost 2 bases to trimming and J lost 3 bases; unmatched junction nucleotides: 16. Germline assignment: CDR1 SGHTA and CDR2 FQGNSA. CDR3 sequence (DNA): TGTGCCAGCAGCTTATTGGGACAGCCAAGCCCCCACCGCTACGAGCAGTACTTC. This sequence encodes CASSLLGQPSPHRYEQYF.

CDR3 protein: CASIRVGGNQPQHF. The CDR3 DNA reads TGTGCCAGTATAAGGGTGGGAGGCAATCAGCCCCAGCATTTT. The rearrangement uses TRBV19 and TRBJ1-5, with D unclear. Germline-derived CDR1 and CDR2 are LNHDA and SQIVND (reference sequence). Deletions cut 7 bases from V and 2 bases from J, with 12 bases between. The CDR3 spans 14 residues. Combining the CDR3 with reference TRBV19 and TRBJ1-5 gives the whole variable domain DGGITQSPKYLFRKEGQNVTLSCEQNLNHDAMYWYRQDPGQGLRLIYYSQIVNDFQKGDIAEGYSVSREKKESFPLTVTSAQKNPTAFYLCASIRVGGNQPQHFGDGTRLSIL.

The V and J genes are TRBV24-1 and TRBJ2-7; D might be TRBD2 (6 bases). The CDR3 covers 13 residues. CDR1 and CDR2 from the germline V gene are KGHDR and SFDVKD. Trimming left V 9 bases short and J 0 bases short, with 11 bases between. The CDR3 here is CATGGANSYEQYF. The CDR3 nucleotides are TGTGCCACCGGAGGGGCGAACTCCTACGAGCAGTACTTC.

The chain carries TRBV4-1 and TRBJ2-7; 7 nucleotides agree with TRBD1. V gave up 5 bases and J gave up 3 bases; unmatched junction bases: 7. Germline V gene sequence: CDR1 MGHRA, CDR2 YSYEKL. The length of the CDR3 is 14 residues. CDR3 sequence (DNA): TGCGCCAGCAGCTCCCGACAGGGAATCTACGAGCAGTACTTC. This codes for CASSSRQGIYEQYF.

The rearrangement links TRBV6-6 to TRBJ2-2, with 7 bases identical to TRBD1. J lost 4 bases, V lost 6 bases, and 11 bases had no gene match. The CDR3 length is 16 residues. Germline CDR1 is MNHNY and CDR2 is SVGAGI (reference sequence). The CDR3 DNA reads TGTGCCAGCAGCGAACAGGGGTGGATGGGCACCGGGGAGCTGTTTTTT. Protein: CASSEQGWMGTGELFF.

The rearrangement links TRBV5-1 to TRBJ1-1; D is ambiguous. This CDR3 has 13 residues. Trimming took 2 bases from V and 2 from J, leaving 7 bases between them. The germline CDR1 and CDR2 sequences are SGHRS and YFSETQ. The CDR3 loop reads CASSLNSNTEAFF. The CDR3 bases are TGCGCCAGCAGCTTAAACAGCAACACTGAAGCTTTCTTT.

This sequence joins TRBV28 and TRBJ2-4, with TRBD2 matching 14 bases. There are 17 residues in the CDR3. V dropped 1 base and J dropped 9; count of bases not matched to a gene: 8. Germline CDR1 reads MDHEN; CDR2 reads SYDVKM. The CDR3 loop is CASSLFGLAGGLAIQYF. The CDR3 nucleotides are TGTGCCAGCAGTTTATTTGGACTAGCGGGGGGTTTGGCCATTCAGTACTTC. The full variable domain, rest sourced from reference TRBV28 and TRBJ2-4, is DVKVTQSSRYLVKRTGEKVFLECVQDMDHENMFWYRQDPGLGLRLIYFSYDVKMKEKGDIPEGYSVSREKKERFSLILESASTNQTSMYLCASSLFGLAGGLAIQYFGAGTRLSVL.

The chain uses TRBV4-2 and TRBJ1-4; D gene ambiguous. Germline CDR1 is LGHNA and CDR2 is YNFKEQ. The CDR3 runs 15 residues. Trimming left V 2 bases short and J 0 bases short, with 7 bases between. CDR3 bases: TGTGCCAGCAGCCAACGTGGAGCAACTAATGAAAAACTGTTTTTT. Protein product: CASSQRGATNEKLFF.

The chain recombines TRBV4-1 with TRBJ1-5, with 7 bases identical to TRBD1. V shed 0 bases, J shed 5 bases, and the junction held 7 bases outside the gene matches. This CDR3 has 16 amino acids. Germline V gene lookup returns CDR1 MGHRA and CDR2 YSYEKL. The CDR3 sequence is CASSQEGRGSDQPQHF. The CDR3 DNA follows: TGCGCCAGCAGCCAAGAAGGCAGGGGGAGCGATCAGCCCCAGCATTTT.

This chain uses TRBV19 with TRBJ1-1; D not certain. CDR1 LNHDA and CDR2 SQIVND come from the germline V gene (reference sequence). The CDR3 extends over 11 amino acids. V was cut by 5 bases and J by 3 bases, with 4 bases left in between. The chain's CDR3 is CASSVDTEAFF. CDR3 nucleotide sequence: TGTGCCAGTAGTGTCGACACTGAAGCTTTCTTT.

This rearrangement joins TRBV20-1 to TRBJ2-3; D remains ambiguous. The CDR3 extends over 11 amino acids. V gave up 0 bases and J gave up 6 bases, with 4 bases separating them. CDR1 is DFQATT and CDR2 is SNEGSKA in the germline V gene (reference sequence). This CDR3 is CSARDRDTQYF. The CDR3 coding sequence is TGCAGTGCTAGAGATCGGGATACGCAGTATTTT.

This chain joins TRBV11-1 and TRBJ1-1, with 7 bases identical to TRBD1. CDR3 size: 16 residues. The V gene's germline CDR1 is SGHAT and CDR2 FQDESV (reference sequence). The J segment lost 1 base and the V segment lost 1 base, leaving 6 bases of the junction unmatched. The CDR3 protein is CASSLGRGRGNTEAFF. As DNA, the CDR3 is TGTGCCAGCAGCTTAGGAAGGGGGCGCGGGAACACTGAAGCTTTCTTT.

This clone was detected once. The chain has TRBV18 and TRBJ2-7; 7 positions agree with TRBD1. CDR1 and CDR2 from the germline V gene are KGHSH and LQKENI. This CDR3 is built from 14 residues. The J segment lost 6 bases and the V segment lost 1 base, leaving 6 bases of the junction unmatched. This CDR3 reads CASSPQRQGSEQYF. The CDR3 DNA sequence: TGTGCCAGCTCACCACAACGACAGGGCAGCGAGCAGTACTTC.

The chain is built from TRBV24-1 and TRBJ2-5; 12 bases match TRBD2. Germline CDR1 and CDR2: KGHDR and SFDVKD. Trimming at V came to 6 bases and at J to 0 bases, leaving 1 base not matched to a gene. There are 15 residues in the CDR3. CDR3 in amino acids: CATSRLAGDQETQYF. DNA of the CDR3: TGTGCCACCAGTCGACTAGCGGGGGACCAAGAGACCCAGTACTTC.

This clone showed up just a few times. Mismatch with germline at one junction end may stem from a read error. The chain couples TRBV10-3 to TRBJ1-1; the D gene is possibly TRBD1 (6 bases). The CDR3 extends over 14 amino acids. CDR1 is ENHRY, CDR2 SYGVKD, per germline. CDR3: CAISVGQGNAEAFF. In nucleotides, the CDR3 is TGTGCCATCAGTGTGGGGCAGGGGAACGCTGAAGCTTTCTTT.

In its sample, this clone was seen once. This chain connects TRBV10-3 to TRBJ2-1, with D maybe TRBD2 (5 bases). Germline CDR1 ENHRY, CDR2 SYGVKD. The CDR3 contains 13 residues. Trimming took off 6 bases at V and 6 bases at J, with 12 bases between the two ends. CDR3 DNA: TGTGCCATCAGCGCACTAGTTATCAATGAGCAGTTCTTC. Encoded protein: CAISALVINEQFF.